The 28 T cell receptor beta chains in this list originate from one sample, sequenced in a study of identical twins. From the 5' RACE reads, TCRdb called clonotypes with MiXCR, one entry per CDR3 protein. The sample holds 240,000 or so distinct CDR3 sequences; around 7% are singletons and the top ten take approximately 3.7%. A further study also used this sample, focusing on yellow fever vaccine responses in identical twins.

Sequencing was done on a sample of memory (CD45RO+) T cells sorted from blood. Receptors were obtained from a woman younger than 30 in good health.

This chain connects TRBV6-1 to TRBJ2-7; the match to TRBD1 covers 7 bases. The V segment lost 5 bases and the J segment 4 bases; nucleotides outside the gene matches: 2. Germline CDR1 MNHNS, CDR2 SASEGT. The CDR3 length is 12 residues. The CDR3 loop reads CASSPGQYEQYV. The CDR3 bases are TGTGCCAGCAGTCCGGGACAGTACGAGCAGTACGTC.

This clonotype is medium-sized. This chain uses TRBV10-3 with TRBJ2-1; no reliable D call. This CDR3 has 18 amino acids. Trimming left V 2 bases short and J 0 bases short, with 17 bases between. Per germline, CDR1 ENHRY and CDR2 SYGVKD. CDR3 bases: TGTGCCATCAGTGAGATCATAATCGGGCCTCTCTCCTACAATGAGCAGTTCTTC. This encodes CAISEIIIGPLSYNEQFF.

The chain recombines TRBV7-8 with TRBJ2-7, with TRBD2 matching over 7 bases. Germline CDR1 SGHVS, CDR2 FQNEAQ. The CDR3 spans 16 residues. V was clipped by 3 bases and J by 2 bases; unmatched bases: 10. CDR3 residues: CASSFNFGTNPYEQYF. Written as DNA, the CDR3 is TGTGCCAGCAGCTTCAACTTCGGGACTAATCCCTACGAGCAGTACTTC.

The V gene is TRBV4-2, the J gene TRBJ2-7; tentative D call: TRBD2 (5 bases). The germline CDR1 and CDR2 sequences are LGHNA and YNFKEQ. Trimming took off 0 bases at V and 1 base at J, with 19 bases between the two ends. The CDR3 extends over 18 amino acids. The CDR3 spells CASSQDPTRSFASYEQYF. CDR3 DNA: TGTGCCAGCAGCCAAGATCCCACTAGGTCCTTTGCATCCTACGAGCAGTACTTC.

The J gene is TRBJ2-1, the V gene TRBV20-1; tentatively, D is TRBD1 or TRBD2 (6 bases each). The CDR3 sequence is 15 residues long. CDR1 is DFQATT, CDR2 SNEGSKA, per germline (reference sequence). The CDR3, as DNA: TGCACCGCACTAATCGGGGGCGACCTCTACAATGAGCAGTTCTTC. Translated, it gives CTALIGGDLYNEQFF.

The rearrangement links TRBV5-6 to TRBJ2-4; 8 bases agree with TRBD2. V was clipped by 5 bases and J by 2 bases; unmatched bases: 6. CDR1 is SGHDT and CDR2 is YYEEEE in the germline V gene. The CDR3 is 15 amino acids. The CDR3 is CASSLAGPTKNIQYF. CDR3 sequence (DNA): TGTGCCAGCAGTTTAGCGGGGCCAACCAAAAACATTCAGTACTTC.

This clonotype came up a few times. The J gene is TRBJ2-1, the V gene TRBV4-1, with D tentatively TRBD1 or TRBD2 (5 bases each). The germline V gene has CDR1 MGHRA and CDR2 YSYEKL. The CDR3 runs 22 residues. V gave up 0 bases and J gave up 8 bases, with 35 bases separating them. CDR3 sequence (DNA): TGCGCCAGCAGCCAAGAGAGAATGGTGGGCCAGGGCCCGAGGGAGCCACGGGATGAGCAGTTCTTC. Translating gives CASSQERMVGQGPREPRDEQFF.

This clonotype was detected a few times. This chain uses TRBV5-1 with TRBJ1-2, with D unclear. The germline V gene encodes CDR1 SGHRS and CDR2 YFSETQ. This CDR3 spans 14 amino acids. V lost 4 bases and J lost 2, with 12 bases in between. CDR3 sequence (DNA): TGCGCCAGCAGCCCCTACACGTCAAACTATGGCTACACCTTC. This sequence encodes CASSPYTSNYGYTF.

V gene TRBV4-1 combines with J gene TRBJ2-4, with no clear D. V was shortened by 2 bases and J by 3 bases, with 17 bases between the two germline ends. Germline CDR1 is MGHRA and CDR2 is YSYEKL. This CDR3 spans 17 amino acids. In nucleotides, the CDR3 is TGCGCCAGCAGCCAACAGGAAGCGCCCTTAGGCAAAAACATTCAGTACTTC. Its translation is CASSQQEAPLGKNIQYF.

This clonotype has just a few counts. The chain combines TRBV9 with TRBJ2-3, with unresolved D. With 0 bases removed from V and 2 bases from J, the gap between germline ends came to 7 bases. The V gene's germline CDR1 is SGDLS and CDR2 YYNGEE. The CDR3 contains 14 residues. CDR3 sequence: CASSVGTATDTQYF. In DNA, the CDR3 is TGTGCCAGCAGCGTAGGGACCGCCACAGATACGCAGTATTTT.

This clonotype has a handful of counts. V gene TRBV9 combines with J gene TRBJ1-2, with D possibly being TRBD1 (5 bases). The V gene's germline CDR1 is SGDLS and CDR2 YYNGEE. The germline V and J ends were trimmed by 4 bases and 0 bases, with 19 bases remaining between them. The CDR3 length is 17 residues. The CDR3 is CASSPHVAGLSNYGYTF. The CDR3, as DNA: TGTGCCAGCAGCCCCCACGTCGCAGGGCTTTCTAACTATGGCTACACCTTC.

This clonotype was seen repeatedly, ten times or more. The rearrangement links TRBV20-1 to TRBJ2-2, with TRBD2 matching over 7 bases. The J segment lost 6 bases and the V segment lost 4 bases, leaving 14 bases of the junction unmatched. In germline, CDR1 is DFQATT, CDR2 SNEGSKA (reference sequence). CDR3 length equals 16 residues. CDR3 in DNA: TGCAGTGCTACCATCGGGGCCAGCGGGGCCTCCGGGGAGCTGTTTTTT. Translation gives CSATIGASGASGELFF.

This clonotype was observed a few times. V usage is TRBV5-1 and J usage is TRBJ1-2; D not certain. The length of the CDR3 is 14 residues. CDR1 and CDR2 (germline): SGHRS, YFSETQ. Trimming stripped 1 base from V and 2 bases from J, with 9 bases between. CDR3 nucleotides: TGCGCCAGCAGCTTGCTCGGCACCAACTATGGCTACACCTTC. Its translation: CASSLLGTNYGYTF. Looking up the rest from reference TRBV5-1 and TRBJ1-2 gives the full variable domain: KAGVTQTPRYLIKTRGQQVTLSCSPISGHRSVSWYQQTPGQGLQFLFEYFSETQRNKGNFPGRFSGRQFSNSRSEMNVSTLELGDSALYLCASSLLGTNYGYTFGSGTRLTVV.

This clonotype was seen at least ten times. The V gene is TRBV6-1, the J gene TRBJ1-1; unclear D gene. Germline V gene lookup returns CDR1 MNHNS and CDR2 SASEGT. The CDR3 runs to 13 residues. Trimming shortened V by 6 bases and J by 0 bases, and 8 bases separated the two germline ends. As DNA, the CDR3 is TGTGCCAGCAGAGAAATAGTGAACACTGAAGCTTTCTTT. Residues: CASREIVNTEAFF.

The gene calls are TRBV15 and TRBJ1-1, with D possibly being TRBD1 (5 bases). This CDR3 spans 13 amino acids. Deletions cut 1 base from V and 9 bases from J, with 12 bases between. Germline CDR1 and CDR2: LNHNV and YYDKDF (reference sequence). CDR3 DNA: TGTGCCACCAGCAGAGTGGTTGGGGGGAAAGCTTTCTTT. Its protein product is CATSRVVGGKAFF.

The rearrangement links TRBV12-3 or TRBV12-4 to TRBJ2-2; D gene unclear. The length of the CDR3 is 15 residues. V lost 3 bases to trimming and J lost 2 bases, with 10 bases between them. The DNA of the CDR3 is TGTGCCAGCAGTTTTCTAAAGACAAACACCGGGGAGCTGTTTTTT. This sequence encodes CASSFLKTNTGELFF.

This clonotype came up many times. V usage is TRBV2 and J usage is TRBJ2-1; 12 nucleotides agree with TRBD2. There are 16 residues in the CDR3. Germline V lookup: CDR1 SNHLY, CDR2 FYNNEI. J was trimmed by 8 bases and V by 6 bases; bases with no gene match: 11. CDR3 in amino acids: CASRDILAGGPYEQFF. CDR3 sequence (DNA): TGTGCCAGCAGGGATATCCTAGCGGGAGGGCCTTATGAGCAGTTCTTC.

This clonotype appeared many times. The chain joins TRBV5-1 to TRBJ1-3, with 12 bases fitting TRBD1. This CDR3 spans 15 amino acids. V lost 4 bases and J lost 8; bases outside the gene matches: 7. CDR1 and CDR2 from the germline V gene are SGHRS and YFSETQ. In DNA form, the CDR3 reads TGCGCCAGCAGCGCGGGACAGGGGGCTTGGGACACCATATATTTT. Translation: CASSAGQGAWDTIYF.

The sample holds many counts of this clonotype. The J gene is TRBJ2-6, the V gene TRBV12-3 or TRBV12-4; a weak D match, TRBD1 (6 bases). CDR3 length: 15 residues. V lost 6 bases, J lost 2 bases, and 11 bases lay in between. CDR3 sequence: CASSPDSAGANVLTF. CDR3 DNA: TGTGCCAGCAGCCCGGACAGTGCTGGGGCCAACGTCCTGACTTTC.

The chain links TRBV11-2 to TRBJ2-5; D could derive from TRBD1 or TRBD2 (5 bases each). The ends were cut back, 1 base at V and 5 bases at J, with 14 bases in the middle. CDR1 SGHAT and CDR2 FQNNGV come from the germline V gene. The CDR3 loop spans 15 amino acids. This CDR3 is CASSLGDPRMETQYF. CDR3 nucleotides: TGTGCCAGCAGCTTAGGGGACCCGAGGATGGAGACCCAGTACTTC. Full variable domain (rest looked up from reference TRBV11-2 and TRBJ2-5): EAGVAQSPRYKIIEKRQSVAFWCNPISGHATLYWYQQILGQGPKLLIQFQNNGVVDDSQLPKDRFSAERLKGVDSTLKIQPAKLEDSAVYLCASSLGDPRMETQYFGPGTRLLVL.

This clonotype has just a few counts. The rearrangement links TRBV28 to TRBJ2-1; TRBD2 matches 9 bases. This CDR3 has 17 residues. V lost 6 bases, J lost 0 bases, and 9 bases stayed unmatched. The germline V gene encodes CDR1 MDHEN and CDR2 SYDVKM. This CDR3 is CASRTLAGLSSYNEQFF. The CDR3, as DNA: TGTGCCAGCAGAACGCTAGCGGGACTAAGCTCCTACAATGAGCAGTTCTTC.

This sequence joins TRBV6-1 and TRBJ2-7; no definite D call. The V gene's germline CDR1 is MNHNS and CDR2 SASEGT. The CDR3 is 13 residues long. Trimming left V 2 bases short and J 6 bases short, with 11 bases between. This chain's CDR3 is CASSELLRAEQYV. In DNA form, the CDR3 reads TGTGCCAGCAGTGAACTCCTCCGGGCCGAGCAGTACGTC.

There are a few counts of this clonotype. The V and J genes are TRBV27 and TRBJ2-2, with D perhaps matching TRBD1 (7 bases). The CDR3 has 14 amino acids. Trimming stripped 6 bases from V and 4 bases from J, with 12 bases between. Per germline, CDR1 MNHEY and CDR2 SMNVEV (reference sequence). The DNA of the CDR3 is TGTGCCAGCAGCAGTCAGGGGGGCACCGGGGAGCTGTTTTTT. Translation: CASSSQGGTGELFF.

Comments on this clonotype: Its ends do not fully match the called genes, so a read error is possible. The chain employs TRBV2 and TRBJ2-2; 9 bases align to TRBD1. The length of the CDR3 is 18 residues. Germline V gene data show CDR1 as SNHLY and CDR2 as FYNNEI. In nucleotides, the CDR3 is TGTGCCATCAGTTGGGACAGGGCGGAGAGCGCCTACACCGGGGAGCTGTTTTTT. Amino acid sequence: CAISWDRAESAYTGELFF. The full variable domain, its missing parts supplied by reference TRBV2 and TRBJ2-2, is EPEVTQTPSHQVTQMGQEVILRCVPISNHLYFYWYRQILGQKVEFLVSFYNNEISEKSEIFDDQFSVERPDGSNFTLKIRSTKLEDSAMYFCAISWDRAESAYTGELFFGEGSRLTVL.

This clonotype was found many times. V is TRBV5-1 and J is TRBJ1-5; D remains ambiguous. The length of the CDR3 is 15 residues. Germline V lookup: CDR1 SGHRS, CDR2 YFSETQ. Trimming took off 0 bases at V and 0 bases at J, with 7 bases between the two ends. The DNA for the CDR3 is TGCGCCAGCAGCTTGGACGGCGATAGCAATCAGCCCCAGCATTTT. Protein product: CASSLDGDSNQPQHF.

This clonotype was found many times. V is TRBV5-6 and J is TRBJ2-7, with 11 bases lining up with TRBD2. The length of the CDR3 is 17 residues. Germline-derived CDR1 and CDR2 are SGHDT and YYEEEE. V trimming: 3 bases; J trimming: 3 bases; junction bases outside the gene matches: 11. This CDR3 reads CASSSTPYSGGVYEQYV. The CDR3 bases are TGTGCCAGCAGCTCGACCCCTTATAGCGGGGGGGTCTACGAGCAGTACGTC.

This clonotype was detected many times. CDR3 amino acids: CASSPTDYYEQYF. The DNA of the CDR3 is TGTGCCAGCAGTCCGACGGACTACTACGAGCAGTACTTC. The chain recombines TRBV12-3 or TRBV12-4 with TRBJ2-7, with D possibly TRBD2 on 6 matching bases. The CDR3 totals 13 residues. V lost 5 bases, J lost 3 bases, and 11 bases lay in between.

This clonotype was seen repeatedly, ten times or more. The V call is TRBV7-2, the J call TRBJ1-2; TRBD1 matches 7 bases. There are 16 residues in the CDR3. With 3 bases clipped from V and 5 bases from J, the junction kept 12 bases outside the gene matches. CDR1 SGHTA and CDR2 FQGNSA come from the germline V gene. CDR3 DNA: TGTGCCAGCAGCTTGGCTTCGGGACAGTATACTTATGGCTACACCTTC. Encoded protein: CASSLASGQYTYGYTF.